A single sample gave rise to the 2 T cell receptor beta chains below, sequenced in a study of T cells after yellow fever vaccination (dated by TCRdb to about 2019). What the treatment or condition label conveys for this sample: live attenuated yellow fever vaccine strain. Library generation was performed with 5' RACE. The instrument was an Illumina HiSeq 2500. Using fastp at Q25 and MiXCR, TCRdb reprocessed the public reads and kept productive beta chains. Each record represents a unique CDR3 protein, reported with the most common genes and DNA among its rows. The sample table holds about 150,000 distinct CDR3 sequences, of which 6.6% were seen once. The ten top clones hold approximately 0.59% of the sample. The source was CD4+ T cells sorted from PBMCs, collected 10 days after the yellow fever booster vaccination. The receptors derive from a man aged 25 to 45 who received the YFV17D yellow fever vaccine.

The gene calls are TRBV18 and TRBJ2-1, with D possibly TRBD2 on 5 matching bases. Trimming took 3 bases from V and 2 from J, leaving 8 bases between them. Germline CDR1 is KGHSH and CDR2 is LQKENI. The CDR3 spans 14 residues. CDR3 sequence reads: CASSPTGAYNEQFF. The CDR3 nucleotides read TGTGCCAGCTCACCCACCGGGGCCTACAATGAGCAGTTCTTC.

This clonotype was found many times. The chain couples TRBV5-1 to TRBJ2-7; 7 bases fit TRBD2. V shed 4 bases, J shed 1 base, and the junction held 5 bases outside the gene matches. The CDR3 sequence is 14 residues long. CDR1 and CDR2 from the germline V gene are SGHRS and YFSETQ. Here the CDR3 DNA reads TGCGCCAGCAGCCAAGCTAGCGGATCCTACGAGCAGTACTTC. It codes for CASSQASGSYEQYF.